Listed here are 16 T cell receptor beta chains from one sample, sequenced in a study of blood T cell repertoires in COVID-19. Sequencing was performed with immunoSEQ multiplex PCR; in TCRdb, only in-frame clones are kept and a portion is missing. The data hold some 320,000 clones, with around 86% observed a single time. Sequencing was performed on PBMCs or T cells enriched from blood (not recorded which). These receptors originate from a man aged 60-69 years who had recovered from COVID-19.

The CDR3 loop reads CASSRGESNQPQHF. The CDR3 DNA reads TGCGCCAGCAGCCGCGGGGAAAGCAATCAGCCCCAGCATTTT. The chain carries TRBV5-1 and TRBJ1-5; D unclear. This CDR3 is 14 amino acids long. Germline values: CDR1 SGHRS, CDR2 YFSETQ. Trimming removed 4 bases from V and 1 base from J, with 9 bases in between.

The chain links TRBV18 to TRBJ1-5; D may be TRBD1 (6 bases). V shed 4 bases and J shed 4 bases, with 11 bases lying between them. CDR3 size: 14 residues. Germline CDR1 and CDR2: KGHSH and LQKENI. The chain's CDR3 is CASSRTEANQPQHF. The CDR3 DNA follows: TGTGCCAGCTCACGGACAGAAGCAAATCAGCCCCAGCATTTT.

The gene calls are TRBV6-5 and TRBJ2-2; D gene unclear. CDR3 length: 14 amino acids. Trimming took 6 bases from V and 0 from J, leaving 8 bases between them. In germline, CDR1 is MNHEY, CDR2 SVGAGI. The CDR3 sequence: CASRRTANTGELFF. In nucleotides, the CDR3 is TGTGCCAGCAGAAGAACAGCGAACACCGGGGAGCTGTTTTTT.

The chain couples TRBV7-2 to TRBJ2-2, with 7 bases fitting TRBD1. Germline V lookup: CDR1 SGHTA, CDR2 FQGNSA. CDR3 length: 16 residues. J lost 3 bases, V lost 5 bases, and 9 bases had no gene match. Here the CDR3 DNA reads TGTGCCAGCAGCGCGACACAGGGGAGCCACACCGGGGAGCTGTTTTTT. This sequence encodes CASSATQGSHTGELFF.

This sequence joins TRBV11-2 and TRBJ1-5, with 8 bases aligning to TRBD1. The CDR3 consists of 18 residues. Germline CDR1 and CDR2: SGHAT and FQNNGV. Losses at the gene ends were 4 bases for V and 5 bases for J; bases not matched to a gene: 16. CDR3 protein: CASSSPPDREISYQPQHF. The CDR3 DNA is TGTGCCAGCAGCTCACCACCGGACAGGGAGATCAGCTATCAGCCCCAGCATTTT.

This rearrangement joins TRBV7-2 to TRBJ2-5; 8 bases are a match to TRBD2. Per the germline V gene, CDR1 is SGHTA and CDR2 is FQGNSA. V lost 0 bases and J lost 1; bases outside the gene matches: 4. The CDR3 loop spans 16 amino acids. CDR3 amino acids: CASSLAPLAGQETQYF. The CDR3 DNA is TGTGCCAGCAGCTTAGCGCCTCTAGCGGGCCAAGAGACCCAGTACTTC.

The V gene is TRBV19, the J gene TRBJ1-5; 9 nucleotides match TRBD1. The CDR3 sequence is 16 residues long. With V trimmed by 5 bases and J by 0 bases, 5 bases remained unmatched. Germline lookup yields CDR1 LNHDA and CDR2 SQIVND (reference sequence). CDR3 region: CASSWGQGNSNQPQHF. The CDR3 coding sequence is TGTGCCAGTAGTTGGGGACAGGGCAATAGCAATCAGCCCCAGCATTTT.

A note on this clone: This CDR3 is also generated by other DNA sequences in the sample. CDR3 sequence reads: CASSLLGGTNEKLFF. CDR3 coding DNA: TGTGCCAGCAGCTTACTAGGGGGCACTAATGAAAAACTGTTTTTT. The gene calls are TRBV7-2 and TRBJ1-4, with TRBD1 identical over 7 bases. V lost 2 bases and J lost 2; bases outside the gene matches: 2. Germline V lookup: CDR1 SGHTA, CDR2 FQGNSA. The CDR3 has 15 amino acids. The full variable domain, rest sourced from reference TRBV7-2 and TRBJ1-4, is GAGVSQSPSNKVTEKGKDVELRCDPISGHTALYWYRQSLGQGLEFLIYFQGNSAPDKSGLPSDRFSAERTGGSVSTLTIQRTQQEDSAVYLCASSLLGGTNEKLFFGSGTQLSVL.

This clone was observed a few times. The rearrangement joins TRBV7-2 to TRBJ2-7; a weak D match, TRBD2 (5 bases). This CDR3 has 16 amino acids. The germline V and J ends were trimmed by 5 bases and 4 bases, with 21 bases remaining between them. The V gene's germline CDR1 is SGHTA and CDR2 FQGNSA. The CDR3 spells CASSPDLWGPGYEQYF. DNA of the CDR3: TGTGCCAGCAGCCCAGACCTGTGGGGTCCGGGGTACGAGCAGTACTTC.

A single count supports this clone. The chain links TRBV29-1 to TRBJ2-7; tentative D call: TRBD1 (6 bases). V lost 3 bases to trimming and J lost 7 bases, with 16 bases between them. CDR1 and CDR2 from the germline V gene are SQVTM and ANQGSEA. The CDR3 spans 13 residues. The CDR3 nucleotides are TGCAGCGTTGAGGAGCAGGGGTCAGGGGAGCAGTACTTC. Translation: CSVEEQGSGEQYF.

J is TRBJ2-1 and V is TRBV9; tentative D call: TRBD1 (6 bases). Trimming stripped 4 bases from V and 4 bases from J, with 12 bases between. Looked up from germline, CDR1 is SGDLS and CDR2 is YYNGEE. CDR3 length: 14 amino acids. CDR3 nucleotide sequence: TGTGCCAGCAGCCTAGGGGGAGAGTACAATGAGCAGTTCTTC. It encodes CASSLGGEYNEQFF.

The CDR3 protein is CASITGDRATHTEAFF. CDR3 sequence (DNA): TGTGCCAGCATCACGGGGGACAGGGCAACGCACACTGAAGCTTTCTTT. The chain combines TRBV28 with TRBJ1-1, with TRBD1 identical over 9 bases. The CDR3 has 16 residues. V gave up 7 bases and J gave up 3 bases; unmatched junction bases: 12. Germline V gene data show CDR1 as MDHEN and CDR2 as SYDVKM. Full variable domain (outside the CDR3, taken from reference TRBV28 and TRBJ1-1): DVKVTQSSRYLVKRTGEKVFLECVQDMDHENMFWYRQDPGLGLRLIYFSYDVKMKEKGDIPEGYSVSREKKERFSLILESASTNQTSMYLCASITGDRATHTEAFFGQGTRLTVV.

This clone was detected once. This sequence joins TRBV5-1 and TRBJ1-2; perhaps TRBD1 as D (5 bases). Per germline, CDR1 SGHRS and CDR2 YFSETQ. The CDR3 consists of 14 residues. V lost 8 bases to trimming and J lost 0 bases, with 14 bases between them. The CDR3 region is CASADTPTNYGYTF. The CDR3 DNA sequence: TGCGCCAGTGCGGACACTCCGACTAACTATGGCTACACCTTC. The full variable domain, its missing parts supplied by reference TRBV5-1 and TRBJ1-2, is KAGVTQTPRYLIKTRGQQVTLSCSPISGHRSVSWYQQTPGQGLQFLFEYFSETQRNKGNFPGRFSGRQFSNSRSEMNVSTLELGDSALYLCASADTPTNYGYTFGSGTRLTVV.

The genes are TRBV9 and TRBJ1-1; 9 bases map to TRBD1. There are 17 residues in the CDR3. CDR1 and CDR2 (germline): SGDLS, YYNGEE. The trim removed 4 bases at V and 0 bases at J, leaving 10 bases unmatched. CDR3 DNA: TGTGCCAGCAGCAGACTTGCCGGGACAGGGCTGAACACTGAAGCTTTCTTT. Protein: CASSRLAGTGLNTEAFF.

The chain is built from TRBV4-2 and TRBJ2-5, with 8 bases identical to TRBD2. CDR1 is LGHNA, CDR2 YNFKEQ, per germline. J lost 3 bases, V lost 4 bases, and 7 bases had no gene match. The CDR3 totals 15 residues. CDR3 in DNA: TGTGCCAGCAGCCGGCCCGGGACTAGTGAAGAGACCCAGTACTTC. This encodes CASSRPGTSEETQYF.

The V gene is TRBV15, the J gene TRBJ2-3; 7 bases line up with TRBD2. V was clipped by 6 bases and J by 3 bases; unmatched bases: 3. This CDR3 comprises 13 residues. Germline V gene data show CDR1 as LNHNV and CDR2 as YYDKDF (reference sequence). CDR3 loop: CATRREGTDTQYF. In DNA, the CDR3 is TGTGCCACCAGGAGGGAGGGGACAGATACGCAGTATTTT.